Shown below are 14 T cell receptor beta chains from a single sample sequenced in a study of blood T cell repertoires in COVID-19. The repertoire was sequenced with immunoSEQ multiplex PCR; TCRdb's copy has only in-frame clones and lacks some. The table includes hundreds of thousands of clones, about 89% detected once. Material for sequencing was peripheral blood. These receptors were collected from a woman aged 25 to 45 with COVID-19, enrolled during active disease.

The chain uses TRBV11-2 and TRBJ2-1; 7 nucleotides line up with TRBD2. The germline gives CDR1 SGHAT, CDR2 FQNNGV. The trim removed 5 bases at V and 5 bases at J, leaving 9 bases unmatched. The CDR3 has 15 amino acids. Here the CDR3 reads CASSPSGDPHNEQFF. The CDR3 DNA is TGTGCCAGCAGCCCAAGCGGGGACCCCCACAATGAGCAGTTCTTC.

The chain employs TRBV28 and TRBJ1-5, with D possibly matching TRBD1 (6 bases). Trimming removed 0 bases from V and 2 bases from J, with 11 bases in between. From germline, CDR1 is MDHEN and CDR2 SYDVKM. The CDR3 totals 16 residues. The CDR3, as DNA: TGTGCCAGCAGTTTATGGGGGGCTATGGGCAATCAGCCCCAGCATTTT. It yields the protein CASSLWGAMGNQPQHF.

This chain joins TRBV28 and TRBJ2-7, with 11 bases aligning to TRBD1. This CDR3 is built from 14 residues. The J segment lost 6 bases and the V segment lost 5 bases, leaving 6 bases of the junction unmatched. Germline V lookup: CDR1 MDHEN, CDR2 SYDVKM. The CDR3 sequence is CASSPLGQGGEQYF. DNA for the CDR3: TGTGCCAGCAGTCCCCTGGGACAGGGGGGCGAGCAGTACTTC.

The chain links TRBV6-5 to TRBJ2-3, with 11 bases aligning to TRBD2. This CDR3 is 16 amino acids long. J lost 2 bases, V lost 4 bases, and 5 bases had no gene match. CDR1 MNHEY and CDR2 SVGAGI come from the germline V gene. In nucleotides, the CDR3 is TGTGCCAGCAGTTCCGAACTAGCGGGAGCCACAGATACGCAGTATTTT. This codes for CASSSELAGATDTQYF.

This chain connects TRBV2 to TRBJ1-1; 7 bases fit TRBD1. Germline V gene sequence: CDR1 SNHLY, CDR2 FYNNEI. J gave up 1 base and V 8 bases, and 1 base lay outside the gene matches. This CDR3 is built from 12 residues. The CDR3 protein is CASDRANTEAFF. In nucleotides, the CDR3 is TGTGCCAGCGACAGGGCGAACACTGAAGCTTTCTTT.

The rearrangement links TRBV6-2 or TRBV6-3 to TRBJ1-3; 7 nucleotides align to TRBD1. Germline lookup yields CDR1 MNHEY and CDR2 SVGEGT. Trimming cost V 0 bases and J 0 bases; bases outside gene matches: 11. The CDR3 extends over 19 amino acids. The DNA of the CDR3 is TGTGCCAGCAGTTACTCCAGGAGACACAGGGGATTCTCTGGAAACACCATATATTTT. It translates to CASSYSRRHRGFSGNTIYF.

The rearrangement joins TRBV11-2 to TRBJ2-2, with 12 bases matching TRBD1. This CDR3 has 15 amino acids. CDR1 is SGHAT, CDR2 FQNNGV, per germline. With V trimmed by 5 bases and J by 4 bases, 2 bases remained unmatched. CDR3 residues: CASSRDRGRTGELFF. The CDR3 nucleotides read TGTGCCAGCAGCAGGGACAGGGGGCGCACCGGGGAGCTGTTTTTT.

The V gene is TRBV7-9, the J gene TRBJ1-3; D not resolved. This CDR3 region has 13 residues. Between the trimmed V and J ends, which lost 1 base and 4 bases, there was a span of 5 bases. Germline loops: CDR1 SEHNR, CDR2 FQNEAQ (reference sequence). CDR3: CASSLGEGNTIYF. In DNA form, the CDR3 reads TGTGCCAGCAGCTTAGGAGAAGGAAACACCATATATTTT.

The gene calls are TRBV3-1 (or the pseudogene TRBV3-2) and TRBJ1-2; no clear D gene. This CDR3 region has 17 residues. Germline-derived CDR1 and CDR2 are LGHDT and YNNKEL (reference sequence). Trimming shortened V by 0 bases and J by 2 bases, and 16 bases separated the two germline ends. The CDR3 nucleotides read TGTGCCAGCAGCCAAGACCCTTTTGGCAGGCTGAACTATGGCTACACCTTC. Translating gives CASSQDPFGRLNYGYTF.

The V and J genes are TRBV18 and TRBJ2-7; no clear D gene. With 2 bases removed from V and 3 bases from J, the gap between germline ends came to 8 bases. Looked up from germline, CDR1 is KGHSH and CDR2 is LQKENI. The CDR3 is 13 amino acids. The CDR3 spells CASSPNSYYEQYF. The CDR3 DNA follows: TGTGCCAGCTCACCAAACAGCTACTACGAGCAGTACTTC. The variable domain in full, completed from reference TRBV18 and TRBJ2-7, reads NAGVMQNPRHLVRRRGQEARLRCSPMKGHSHVYWYRQLPEEGLKFMVYLQKENIIDESGMPKERFSAEFPKEGPSILRIQQVVRGDSAAYFCASSPNSYYEQYFGPGTRLTVT.

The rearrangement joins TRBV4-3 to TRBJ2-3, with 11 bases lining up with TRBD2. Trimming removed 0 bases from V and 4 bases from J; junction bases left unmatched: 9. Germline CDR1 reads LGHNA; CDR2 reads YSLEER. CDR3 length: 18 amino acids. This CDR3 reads CASSQEISGGAEADTQYF. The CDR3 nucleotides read TGCGCCAGCAGCCAAGAGATTAGCGGGGGGGCCGAAGCAGATACGCAGTATTTT.

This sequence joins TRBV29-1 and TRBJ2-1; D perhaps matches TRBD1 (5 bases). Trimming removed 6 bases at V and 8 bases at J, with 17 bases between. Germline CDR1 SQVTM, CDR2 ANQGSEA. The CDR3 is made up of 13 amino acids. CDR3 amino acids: CSVLDRARDEQFF. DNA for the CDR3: TGCAGCGTCCTCGACCGCGCCAGGGATGAGCAGTTCTTC.

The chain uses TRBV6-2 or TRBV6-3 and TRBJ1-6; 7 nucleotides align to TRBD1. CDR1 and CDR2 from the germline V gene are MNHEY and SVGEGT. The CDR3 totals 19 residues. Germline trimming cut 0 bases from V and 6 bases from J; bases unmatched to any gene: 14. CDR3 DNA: TGTGCCAGCAGTTACTCGACTAAAGGGCCCGAGGGGGCTAATTCACCCCTCCACTTT. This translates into CASSYSTKGPEGANSPLHF.

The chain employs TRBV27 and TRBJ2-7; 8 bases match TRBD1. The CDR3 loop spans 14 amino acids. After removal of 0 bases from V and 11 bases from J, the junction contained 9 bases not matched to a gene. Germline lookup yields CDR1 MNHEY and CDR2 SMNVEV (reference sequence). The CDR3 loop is CASSLSIGSGQEYV. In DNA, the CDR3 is TGTGCCAGCAGTTTATCGATTGGGTCGGGACAGGAGTACGTC.